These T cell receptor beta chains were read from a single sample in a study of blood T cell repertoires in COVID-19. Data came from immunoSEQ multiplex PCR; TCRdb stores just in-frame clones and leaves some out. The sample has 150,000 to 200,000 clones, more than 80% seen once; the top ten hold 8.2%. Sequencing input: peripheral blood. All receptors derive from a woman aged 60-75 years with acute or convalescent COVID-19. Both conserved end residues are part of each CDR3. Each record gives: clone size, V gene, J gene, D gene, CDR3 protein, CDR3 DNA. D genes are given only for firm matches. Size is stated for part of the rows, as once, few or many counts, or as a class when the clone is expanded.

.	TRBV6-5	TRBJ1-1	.	CASGSRKGGNTEAFF	TGTGCCAGCGGGTCGCGGAAAGGGGGGAACACTGAAGCTTTCTTT
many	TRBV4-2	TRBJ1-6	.	CASSQDSWRNSPLHF	TGTGCCAGCAGCCAAGATAGTTGGAGGAATTCACCCCTCCACTTT
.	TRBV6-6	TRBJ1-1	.	CASRAGRENTEAFF	TGTGCCAGCAGGGCAGGGAGGGAGAACACTGAAGCTTTCTTT
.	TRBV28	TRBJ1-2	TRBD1	CASRTRQGPRAVYGYTF	TGTGCCAGCAGAACAAGACAGGGCCCAAGGGCTGTCTATGGCTACACCTTC
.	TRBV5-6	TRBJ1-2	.	CASSSDRFNYGYTF	TGTGCCAGCAGCTCGGACAGATTCAACTATGGCTACACCTTC
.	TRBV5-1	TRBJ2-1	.	CASSPQPMTGSYNEQFF	TGCGCCAGCAGCCCTCAACCAATGACAGGCTCCTACAATGAGCAGTTCTTC
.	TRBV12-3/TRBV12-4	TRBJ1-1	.	CASSLFEDSRAFF	TGTGCCAGCAGTTTATTCGAGGACAGTAGAGCTTTCTTT
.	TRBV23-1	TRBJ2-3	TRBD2	CASSQKSGRTSTDTQYF	TGCGCCAGCAGTCAAAAAAGCGGGAGAACTAGCACAGATACGCAGTATTTT
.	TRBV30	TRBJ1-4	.	CAWAKGIQNSNEKLFF	TGTGCCTGGGCCAAGGGGATACAGAATTCTAATGAAAAACTGTTTTTT
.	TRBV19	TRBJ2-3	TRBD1	CASSPGTGYRDTQYF	TGTGCCAGTAGCCCGGGGACAGGGTACCGGGATACGCAGTATTTT
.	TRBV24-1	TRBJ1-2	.	CATSDSAGLPRGYTF	TGTGCCACCAGTGATTCGGCAGGTCTGCCTCGCGGCTACACCTTC
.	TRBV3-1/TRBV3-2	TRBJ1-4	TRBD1	CASRRRGDRLSTNEKLFF	TGTGCCAGCAGACGCCGAGGGGACAGACTTTCAACTAATGAAAAACTGTTTTTT
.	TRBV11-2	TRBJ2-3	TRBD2	CASSPGLDTDTQYF	TGTGCCAGCAGCCCCGGACTAGATACAGATACGCAGTATTTT
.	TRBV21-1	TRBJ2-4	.	CASSITLGQAKNIQYF	TGTGCCAGCAGCATAACCCTGGGACAGGCCAAAAACATTCAGTACTTC
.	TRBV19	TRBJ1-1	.	CASKWRAGISTEAFF	TGTGCCAGTAAATGGAGAGCGGGGATTAGCACTGAAGCTTTCTTT
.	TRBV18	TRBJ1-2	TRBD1	CASSPARTGTGGPYGYTF	TGTGCCAGCTCACCAGCAAGGACCGGGACAGGGGGACCCTATGGCTACACCTTC
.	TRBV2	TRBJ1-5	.	CASSDSGRGNQPQHF	TGTGCCAGCAGTGATTCGGGCAGGGGCAATCAGCCCCAGCATTTT
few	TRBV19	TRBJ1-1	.	CASSTQKNTEAFF	TGTGCCAGTAGTACCCAAAAGAACACTGAAGCTTTCTTT
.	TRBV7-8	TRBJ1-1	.	CASSPTVEPFF	TGTGCCAGCAGCCCCACAGTTGAACCTTTCTTT
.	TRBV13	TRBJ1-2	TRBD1	CASSQGQGLNYGYTF	TGTGCCAGCAGCCAGGGACAGGGGCTCAACTATGGCTACACCTTC
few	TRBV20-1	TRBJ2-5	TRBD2	CSASGTSGGLYQETQYF	TGCAGTGCTAGTGGGACTAGCGGGGGGTTGTACCAAGAGACCCAGTACTTC
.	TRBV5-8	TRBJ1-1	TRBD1	CASSSRQGAFTEAFF	TGTGCCAGCAGCTCGCGACAGGGGGCGTTCACTGAAGCTTTCTTT
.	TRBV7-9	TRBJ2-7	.	CASSAGTYYEQYF	TGTGCCAGCAGCGCCGGGACTTACTACGAGCAGTACTTC
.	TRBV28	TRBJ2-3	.	CASSSSVIAQYF	TGTGCCAGCAGTTCGAGTGTGATTGCGCAGTATTTT
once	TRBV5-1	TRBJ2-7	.	CASSSRDFYEQYF	TGCGCCAGCAGCTCGAGGGATTTCTACGAGCAGTACTTC
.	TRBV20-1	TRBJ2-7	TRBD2	CSASGWGLAGGAGSYEQYF	TGCAGTGCTAGTGGTTGGGGACTAGCGGGAGGAGCGGGGTCCTACGAGCAGTACTTC
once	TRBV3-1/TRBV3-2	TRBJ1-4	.	CASSGRAITEKLFF	TGTGCCAGCAGCGGGAGAGCGATAACTGAAAAACTGTTTTTT
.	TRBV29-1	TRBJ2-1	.	CSVGLPGLNEQFF	TGCAGCGTGGGACTGCCGGGCTTGAATGAGCAGTTCTTC
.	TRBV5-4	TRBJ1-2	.	CASSLAFLSGDGYTF	TGTGCCAGCAGCTTGGCCTTTCTCTCGGGGGATGGCTACACCTTC
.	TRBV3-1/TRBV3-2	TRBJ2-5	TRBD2	CASSQAGLAGRYF	TGTGCCAGCAGCCAAGCGGGACTAGCGGGACGGTACTTC
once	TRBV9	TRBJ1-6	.	CASSVAGSNSPLHF	TGTGCCAGCAGCGTAGCAGGGTCTAATTCACCCCTCCACTTT
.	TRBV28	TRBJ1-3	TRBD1	CASSTGQVRNTIYF	TGTGCCAGCAGTACGGGACAGGTCAGAAACACCATATATTTT
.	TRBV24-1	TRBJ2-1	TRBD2	CATSDPTSGSYNEQFF	TGTGCCACCAGTGACCCGACTAGCGGCTCCTACAATGAGCAGTTCTTC
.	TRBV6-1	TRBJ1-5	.	CASSEDPGDLNQPQHF	TGTGCCAGCAGTGAAGATCCAGGGGACCTAAATCAGCCCCAGCATTTT
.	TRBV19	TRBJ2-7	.	CASSTTGSYEQYF	TGTGCCAGTAGTACCACCGGGTCCTACGAGCAGTACTTC
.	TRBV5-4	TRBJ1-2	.	CASSLPGQNYGYTF	TGTGCCAGCAGCCTCCCGGGACAAAACTATGGCTACACCTTC